This T cell receptor beta chain was identified during a study of response to subunit inactivated influenza vaccine. The study, taken as a whole, reports: Only a handful of new T cells, the authors suggested, are recruited with each seasonal influenza vaccination.

Of note for this clonotype: Its cognate antigen is unknown.

The CDR3 contains 13 residues. V shed 5 bases and J shed 4 bases, with 8 bases lying between them. TCRdb analysed the RT-PCR reads with MiXCR anew, one entry per CDR3 protein. The data hold 700,000 to 800,000 distinct CDR3 sequences, with approximately 17% observed a single time. This sample comprised PBMCs from blood, obtained less than 6 days after vaccination. The sequence was obtained from a man aged 45-65 years who received an inactivated influenza vaccine. The chain links TRBV12-3 or TRBV12-4 to TRBJ2-2; no clear D. This chain's CDR3 is CASSQTRTGELFF. The CDR3 region has the DNA TGTGCCAGCAGTCAGACACGCACCGGGGAGCTGTTTTTT.